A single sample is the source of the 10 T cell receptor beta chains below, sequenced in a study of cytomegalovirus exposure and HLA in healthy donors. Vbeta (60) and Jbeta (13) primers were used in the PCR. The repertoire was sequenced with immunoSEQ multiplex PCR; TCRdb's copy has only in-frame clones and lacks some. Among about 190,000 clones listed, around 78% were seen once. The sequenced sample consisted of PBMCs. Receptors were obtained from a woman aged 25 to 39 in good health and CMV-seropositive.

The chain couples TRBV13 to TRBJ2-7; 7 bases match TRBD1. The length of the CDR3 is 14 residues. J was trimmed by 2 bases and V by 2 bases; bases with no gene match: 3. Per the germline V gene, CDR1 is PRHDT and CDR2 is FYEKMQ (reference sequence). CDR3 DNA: TGTGCCAGCAGCTTATGGGACAGTCCCTACGAGCAGTACTTC. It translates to CASSLWDSPYEQYF.

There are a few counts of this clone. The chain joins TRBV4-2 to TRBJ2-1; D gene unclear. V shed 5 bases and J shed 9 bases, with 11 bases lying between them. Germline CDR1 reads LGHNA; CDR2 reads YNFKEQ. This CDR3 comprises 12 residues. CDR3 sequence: CASSYRDTEQFF. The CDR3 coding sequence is TGTGCCAGCAGCTACAGAGACACTGAGCAGTTCTTC.

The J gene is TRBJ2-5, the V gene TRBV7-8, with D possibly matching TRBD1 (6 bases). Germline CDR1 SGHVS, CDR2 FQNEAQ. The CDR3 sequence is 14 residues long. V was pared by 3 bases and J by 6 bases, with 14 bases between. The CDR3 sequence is CASSFNTGIQTQYF. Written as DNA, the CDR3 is TGTGCCAGCAGCTTCAATACAGGGATTCAGACCCAGTACTTC.

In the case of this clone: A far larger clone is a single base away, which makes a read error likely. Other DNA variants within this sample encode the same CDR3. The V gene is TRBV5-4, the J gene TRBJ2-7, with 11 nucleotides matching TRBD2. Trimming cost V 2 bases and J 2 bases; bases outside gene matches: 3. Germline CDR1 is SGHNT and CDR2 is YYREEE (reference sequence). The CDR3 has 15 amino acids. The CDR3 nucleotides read TGTGCCAGCAGCTTAGGGACTAGCGGCGCCTACGAGCAGTACTTC. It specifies CASSLGTSGAYEQYF.

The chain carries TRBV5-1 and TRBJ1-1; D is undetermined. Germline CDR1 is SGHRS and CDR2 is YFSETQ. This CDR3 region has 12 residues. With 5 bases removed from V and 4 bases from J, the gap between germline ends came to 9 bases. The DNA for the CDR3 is TGCGCCAGCAGTTCGTTCGGCACTGAAGCTTTCTTT. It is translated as CASSSFGTEAFF.

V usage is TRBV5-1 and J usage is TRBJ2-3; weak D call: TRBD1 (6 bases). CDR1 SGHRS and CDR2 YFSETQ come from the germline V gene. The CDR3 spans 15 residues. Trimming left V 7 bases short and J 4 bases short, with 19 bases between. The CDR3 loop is CASGPTGPDSDTQYF. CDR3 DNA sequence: TGCGCCAGCGGACCTACAGGGCCCGATTCAGATACGCAGTATTTT.

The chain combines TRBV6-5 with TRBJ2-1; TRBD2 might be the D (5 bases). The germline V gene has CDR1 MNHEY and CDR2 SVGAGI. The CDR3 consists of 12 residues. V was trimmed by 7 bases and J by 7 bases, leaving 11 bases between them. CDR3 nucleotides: TGTGCCAGCACTGGAGGTGATAATGAGCAGTTCTTC. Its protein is CASTGGDNEQFF.

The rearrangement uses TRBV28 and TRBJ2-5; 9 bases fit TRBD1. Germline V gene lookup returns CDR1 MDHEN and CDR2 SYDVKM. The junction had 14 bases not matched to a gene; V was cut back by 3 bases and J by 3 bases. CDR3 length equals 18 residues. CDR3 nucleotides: TGTGCCAGCAGTTTTGGGTTCTTTGGGACAGGGCGGGAAGAGACCCAGTACTTC. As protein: CASSFGFFGTGREETQYF.

Written as DNA, the CDR3 is TGTGCCAGCAGCCTACTAGCGGGAGGGTCGGATGAGCAGTTCTTC. Encoded protein: CASSLLAGGSDEQFF. The genes are TRBV7-8 and TRBJ2-1, with 13 positions matching TRBD2. The CDR3 loop spans 15 amino acids. V shed 5 bases and J 8 bases; nucleotides not matched to a gene: 6. Germline-derived CDR1 and CDR2 are SGHVS and FQNEAQ.

CDR3 bases: TGTGCCAGCAGCCTTACGGTGAACACTGAAGCTTTCTTT. This gives the protein CASSLTVNTEAFF. The chain is built from TRBV7-8 and TRBJ1-1, with D uncertain. V was trimmed by 5 bases and J by 0 bases, leaving 7 bases between them. Germline-derived CDR1 and CDR2 are SGHVS and FQNEAQ. CDR3 length: 13 residues.